The sample holds one count of the clone carrying this T cell receptor (beta chain). The antigen is unknown. Profiling relied on immunoSEQ multiplex PCR, and the TCRdb table lists in-frame clones only, not all of them. The sample carries about 29,000 clones, approximately 93% recorded once. Germline CDR1 and CDR2: SNHLY and FYNNEI. Trimming pared 3 bases from V and 0 bases from J, leaving 12 bases between. This CDR3 region has 15 residues. The data belong to a study of graft-versus-host responses after intestinal transplantation. Study results and caveats: Graft-donor T cell macrochimerism coincided with high graft-versus-host to host-versus-graft clonal ratios in allografts.

J is TRBJ2-7 and V is TRBV2; possibly TRBD1 for D (5 bases). The sample in question was PBMCs, obtained about ten weeks after intestinal transplant. The TCR originated in a human patient who received an intestinal transplant, so some T cells may come from the graft donor. The CDR3 region is CASSDDSSFSYEQYF. The CDR3 bases are TGTGCCAGCAGTGACGACAGCTCCTTCTCCTACGAGCAGTACTTC.